This TCR beta chain originates from a study of identical twins. This clonotype appeared many times. Each CDR3 protein gets one entry after TCRdb re-called the 5' RACE reads with MiXCR. The sample has about 100,000 distinct CDR3 sequences, 5.9% seen once. The receptor comes from a woman aged 50 to 65 in good health. Sequencing used memory T cells sorted from blood.

CDR3 residues: CASSFSDFYNEQFF. CDR3 nucleotide sequence: TGTGCCAGCAGTTTTTCGGACTTCTACAATGAGCAGTTCTTC. The chain couples TRBV27 to TRBJ2-1, with D possibly being TRBD2 (5 bases). Germline assignment: CDR1 MNHEY and CDR2 SMNVEV (reference sequence). This CDR3 contains 14 residues. V lost 3 bases and J 3 bases, leaving 9 bases between the germline ends.